One and the same sample provided the 2 T cell receptor beta chains below, sequenced in a study of control samples from healthy donors and cancer patients. Profiling relied on immunoSEQ multiplex PCR, and the TCRdb table lists in-frame clones only, not all of them. The repertoire holds 90,000 or so clones, with 70% to 90% as singletons. Sequencing was done on a sample of blood. The receptors come from an older woman in good health.

The V gene is TRBV6-1, the J gene TRBJ2-7; D remains ambiguous. The germline gives CDR1 MNHNS, CDR2 SASEGT. V gave up 4 bases and J gave up 2 bases, with 21 bases separating them. This CDR3 has 17 amino acids. The chain's CDR3 is CASSASLGARRPYEQYF. For the CDR3, the DNA is TGTGCCAGCAGTGCCTCCCTCGGAGCGAGACGACCCTACGAGCAGTACTTC.

V gene TRBV18 combines with J gene TRBJ1-1; D possibly corresponds to TRBD1 (6 bases). Germline assignment: CDR1 KGHSH and CDR2 LQKENI. The CDR3 consists of 16 residues. The ends were cut back, 0 bases at V and 0 bases at J, with 11 bases in the middle. CDR3: CASSPPGTLMNTEAFF. The CDR3 DNA sequence: TGTGCCAGCTCACCACCCGGGACACTTATGAACACTGAAGCTTTCTTT.